One and the same sample provided the 19 T cell receptor beta chains below, sequenced in a study of spatial heterogeneity in lung cancer (dated by TCRdb to about 2019). The time point tag for this specimen amounts to: sample taken at primary tumor resection. Libraries were constructed by 5' RACE. The listed sequencing device is NextSeq 500. TCRdb handled the public reads itself, with Q25 trimming in fastp and clone calling in MiXCR, and kept productive beta chains. Here each entry gathers all rows of one CDR3 protein and keeps the most common genes and DNA. This sample holds roughly 39,000 distinct CDR3 sequences; approximately 6.2% were observed only once. The ten largest account for 40% to 45% of the sample. Sequences were derived from PBMCs, sampled at surgery. Receptors originate from a female donor with early-stage non-small cell lung cancer.

The chain links TRBV7-9 to TRBJ2-7; 8 bases fit TRBD1. J gave up 4 bases and V 4 bases, and 0 bases lay outside the gene matches. The length of the CDR3 is 12 residues. Germline values: CDR1 SEHNR, CDR2 FQNEAQ (reference sequence). The CDR3 DNA reads TGTGCCAGCAGCTGGGACAGGTACGAGCAGTACTTC. It is translated as CASSWDRYEQYF.

This clonotype has a handful of counts. The V call is TRBV7-6, the J call TRBJ2-3; D is perhaps TRBD1 (6 bases). From germline, CDR1 is SGHVS and CDR2 FNYEAQ. This CDR3 has 17 residues. Deletions cut 8 bases from V and 6 bases from J, with 27 bases between. The CDR3 bases are TGTGCCAGCGGAAGACGACCGGGACAATGGCTCTGGGATACGCAGTATTTT. This encodes CASGRRPGQWLWDTQYF.

This clonotype was detected ten times or more. This chain links TRBV6-5 with TRBJ2-1; 10 bases match TRBD2. Germline assignment: CDR1 MNHEY and CDR2 SVGAGI. CDR3 length equals 16 residues. V gave up 8 bases and J gave up 7 bases; unmatched junction bases: 14. CDR3 region: CASRNVDSGGRNEQFF. CDR3 coding DNA: TGTGCCAGCCGCAACGTGGATAGCGGGGGGAGGAATGAGCAGTTCTTC.

This clonotype was counted ten times or more. J is TRBJ1-1 and V is TRBV15; tentatively, D is TRBD1 (5 bases). This CDR3 contains 13 residues. Germline V gene data show CDR1 as LNHNV and CDR2 as YYDKDF (reference sequence). V lost 1 base, J lost 7 bases, and 10 bases lay in between. The CDR3 DNA reads TGTGCCACCAGCAGAGGTAGCGGGGGTGAAGCTTTCTTT. This codes for CATSRGSGGEAFF.

The chain employs TRBV7-9 and TRBJ2-1, with TRBD1 as a possible D gene (5 bases). V was pared by 0 bases and J by 6 bases, with 9 bases between. The germline CDR1 and CDR2 sequences are SEHNR and FQNEAQ (reference sequence). This CDR3 is 14 amino acids long. CDR3 nucleotides: TGTGCCAGCAGCTTAGCTGGGGCCTCCAATGAGCAGTTCTTC. Its protein is CASSLAGASNEQFF.

This clonotype was detected ten times or more. V gene TRBV2 combines with J gene TRBJ2-1; unclear D gene. The germline V gene encodes CDR1 SNHLY and CDR2 FYNNEI. Between the trimmed V and J ends, which lost 3 bases and 0 bases, there was a span of 6 bases. This CDR3 is 14 amino acids long. The DNA for the CDR3 is TGTGCCAGCAGTGACCTAGGCTCCTACAATGAGCAGTTCTTC. Its protein is CASSDLGSYNEQFF.

This clonotype showed up just a few times. This chain joins TRBV6-5 and TRBJ2-1; 11 positions match TRBD2. The V segment lost 4 bases and the J segment 10 bases; nucleotides outside the gene matches: 3. The CDR3 spans 13 residues. Germline V gives CDR1 MNHEY, CDR2 SVGAGI. This CDR3 is CASSFGTSGEQFF. CDR3 DNA sequence: TGTGCCAGCAGTTTCGGGACTAGCGGAGAGCAGTTCTTC.

This clonotype was seen at least ten times. The J gene is TRBJ2-7, the V gene TRBV2; D unclear. CDR1 is SNHLY, CDR2 FYNNEI, per germline. CDR3 length equals 15 residues. V dropped 3 bases and J dropped 2 bases, with 14 bases sitting between them. The CDR3 region has the DNA TGTGCCAGCAGTGAGAGGCCCGGGCAGGCCTACGAGCAGTACTTC. This sequence encodes CASSERPGQAYEQYF.

This clonotype is medium-sized. The rearrangement uses TRBV24-1 and TRBJ1-5; D perhaps matches TRBD1 (5 bases). Germline loops: CDR1 KGHDR, CDR2 SFDVKD. Deletions cut 10 bases from V and 6 bases from J, with 15 bases between. The CDR3 extends over 13 amino acids. CDR3 sequence reads: CATPGELGQPQHF. CDR3 bases: TGTGCCACTCCGGGGGAATTGGGTCAGCCCCAGCATTTT.

On this clonotype itself: A much bigger clone sits one base away, suggesting this may be a read error. The rearrangement joins TRBV6-5 to TRBJ1-1; D unclear. Germline loops: CDR1 MNHEY, CDR2 SVGAGI. Trimming left V 7 bases short and J 1 base short, with 10 bases between. CDR3 length equals 13 residues. CDR3 protein: CASNSWPNTEAFF. CDR3 DNA: TGTGCCAGCAATTCATGGCCGAACACTGAAGCTTTCTTT.

In its sample, this clonotype was seen many times. The chain uses TRBV6-2 or TRBV6-3 and TRBJ1-5; no definite D call. Germline values: CDR1 MNHEY, CDR2 SVGEGT. The CDR3 is 16 amino acids. With 0 bases removed from V and 6 bases from J, the gap between germline ends came to 15 bases. This CDR3 reads CASSYSGGEASQPQHF. Here the CDR3 DNA reads TGTGCCAGCAGTTACTCGGGCGGGGAAGCAAGTCAGCCCCAGCATTTT.

This clonotype was recorded at least ten times. This chain connects TRBV5-1 to TRBJ2-5, with D unresolved. V was cut by 0 bases and J by 1 base, with 4 bases left in between. Germline V gene data show CDR1 as SGHRS and CDR2 as YFSETQ. The CDR3 sequence is 13 residues long. The CDR3 spells CASSLGGQETQYF. Written as DNA, the CDR3 is TGCGCCAGCAGCTTGGGGGGCCAAGAGACCCAGTACTTC.

In DNA form, the CDR3 reads TGTGCCAGCAGTCGGACAGGGGAGAACACTGAAGCTTTCTTT. Amino acid sequence: CASSRTGENTEAFF. This chain connects TRBV6-2 or TRBV6-3 to TRBJ1-1, with 9 positions matching TRBD1. Trimming removed 5 bases from V and 1 base from J; junction bases left unmatched: 2. This CDR3 contains 14 residues. Germline assignment: CDR1 MNHEY and CDR2 SVGEGT.

This clonotype was detected ten times or more. V usage is TRBV20-1 and J usage is TRBJ2-1, with TRBD2 matching 10 bases. This CDR3 contains 15 residues. Germline V gives CDR1 DFQATT, CDR2 SNEGSKA (reference sequence). After removal of 6 bases from V and 7 bases from J, the junction contained 12 bases not matched to a gene. Written as DNA, the CDR3 is TGCAGTGCCTCTACCCGCCCGGGACTAGCGAATGAGCAGTTCTTC. This sequence encodes CSASTRPGLANEQFF.

This clonotype was detected ten times or more. V and J are TRBV27 and TRBJ1-6; D is ambiguous. The V end lost 3 bases, the J end lost 2 bases, and 5 bases lay between the germline ends. The CDR3 extends over 14 amino acids. Germline V gene lookup returns CDR1 MNHEY and CDR2 SMNVEV (reference sequence). The CDR3 spells CASSFGPYNSPLHF. The CDR3 DNA is TGTGCCAGCAGTTTCGGGCCCTATAATTCACCCCTCCACTTT.

This sequence joins TRBV27 and TRBJ1-2, with 8 positions matching TRBD1. The CDR3 length is 14 residues. Germline V gene data show CDR1 as MNHEY and CDR2 as SMNVEV (reference sequence). V gave up 6 bases and J gave up 5 bases; unmatched junction bases: 8. CDR3 DNA sequence: TGTGCCAGCAGGGGACAGGACGCCGTTTATGGCTACACCTTC. This gives the protein CASRGQDAVYGYTF.

The rearrangement uses TRBV7-9 and TRBJ2-7; possibly TRBD1 or TRBD2 for D (6 bases each). The CDR3 is 13 amino acids. Germline V gives CDR1 SEHNR, CDR2 FQNEAQ (reference sequence). The V end lost 6 bases, the J end lost 4 bases, and 13 bases lay between the germline ends. CDR3 in DNA: TGTGCCAGCAGATTCGGGGGCTCATACGAGCAGTACTTC. This sequence encodes CASRFGGSYEQYF.

Ten or more counts support this clonotype. The rearrangement uses TRBV11-2 and TRBJ2-5; TRBD1 or TRBD2 may be the D gene (5 bases each). The V gene's germline CDR1 is SGHAT and CDR2 FQNNGV. V gave up 3 bases and J gave up 2 bases, with 10 bases separating them. The CDR3 totals 14 residues. CDR3 in amino acids: CASSFGARQETQYF. CDR3 coding DNA: TGTGCCAGCAGCTTCGGGGCCAGACAAGAGACCCAGTACTTC.

This clonotype was seen at least ten times. The rearrangement joins TRBV12-3 or TRBV12-4 to TRBJ2-1; 9 bases line up with TRBD1. The CDR3 consists of 13 residues. Trimming cost V 6 bases and J 7 bases; bases outside gene matches: 4. CDR3 DNA: TGTGCCAGCAGCCGGGACAGGGTGAATGAGCAGTTCTTC. Translating it yields CASSRDRVNEQFF.